This T cell receptor (beta chain) was obtained from a study of blood T cell repertoires in COVID-19. Libraries were prepared by immunoSEQ multiplex PCR; TCRdb keeps only in-frame clonotypes and omits some of them. The table lists about 64,000 clones, more than 75% of them singletons. This CDR3 has 15 residues. J lost 1 base, V lost 4 bases, and 5 bases had no gene match. Germline lookup yields CDR1 SGHRS and CDR2 YFSETQ. This sequence originates from a human donor in a cohort sampled during active COVID-19. The sample consisted of peripheral blood. The chain employs TRBV5-1 and TRBJ2-5; 9 nucleotides agree with TRBD1. The CDR3 protein is CASSIQGAGQETQYF. The CDR3 region has the DNA TGCGCCAGCAGCATACAGGGGGCGGGCCAAGAGACCCAGTACTTC.